This note documents a single TCR beta chain sequence. Its antigen is currently unknown. These data originate in a study of cytotoxic CD8 clonotypes in ibrutinib-treated CLL. Looking at the study overall: IGHV unmutated about 17; relapsed/refractory about 10; treatment-naive roughly 14. General observations from the study: An increase in clonality occurred at ibrutinib response, followed by a return toward baseline at progression. T-cell clonality at baseline went above that of age-matched healthy donors and rose and fell with circulating CD8+ T-cell counts.

Method: immunoSEQ multiplex PCR; TCRdb's copy keeps in-frame clones and lacks some. The data show more than 110,000 clones, around 80% seen once. Germline-derived CDR1 and CDR2 are SGHRS and YFSETQ. Trimming took 0 bases from V and 4 from J, leaving 10 bases between them. CDR3 length equals 14 residues. Source: PBMCs, taken after 36 months of ibrutinib treatment. The TCR was taken from a human donor with chronic lymphocytic leukemia. The V gene is TRBV5-1, the J gene TRBJ1-2; D not resolved. CDR3 sequence reads: CASSLADTLYGYTF. As DNA, the CDR3 is TGCGCCAGCAGCTTGGCTGACACCCTCTATGGCTACACCTTC.